The 11 T cell receptor beta chains listed next were all sequenced from one sample in a study of CD8+CD57+ T cells in acquired aplastic anemia. Genomic DNA, serving as template, underwent TCR beta VDJ and CDR3 profiling. Each CDR3 protein is one row after TCRdb ran MiXCR on the reads. The table records 400,000 to 500,000 distinct CDR3 sequences, roughly 68% of them present only once. Material: sorted CD4+, CD8+, or CD8+CD57+ T cells (not recorded which) from PBMCs. These receptor sequences come from a human donor in good health, serving as a control.

Notes on this clonotype: Because the CDR3's place on the DNA is in doubt, the DNA is left out and the CDR3 is given as listed by TCRdb. CDR3 sequence reads: CASSQSYEQYFGQHF. The chain recombines TRBV14 with TRBJ1-5. The length of the CDR3 is 15 amino acids, counting both ends. CDR1 is SGHDN and CDR2 is FVKESK in the germline V gene.

The rearrangement links TRBV2 to TRBJ2-7; D remains ambiguous. The CDR3 is 12 amino acids. Germline V CDR1 and CDR2: SNHLY, FYNNEI. Trimming took off 7 bases at V and 0 bases at J, with 7 bases between the two ends. CDR3: CASKGFSYEQYF. In nucleotides, the CDR3 is TGTGCCAGCAAAGGATTCTCCTACGAGCAGTACTTC.

The genes are TRBV9 and TRBJ1-2; no clear D. This CDR3 is 14 amino acids long. Germline V lookup: CDR1 SGDLS, CDR2 YYNGEE. The V end lost 2 bases, the J end lost 4 bases, and 12 bases lay between the germline ends. The CDR3 region has the DNA TGTGCCAGCAGCGTTACAGCCTTCTCCTATGGCTACACCTTC. It codes for CASSVTAFSYGYTF.

The chain recombines TRBV7-8 with TRBJ1-5; D ambiguous. Germline V gives CDR1 SGHVS, CDR2 FQNEAQ. Deletions cut 5 bases from V and 12 bases from J, with 26 bases between. The CDR3 loop spans 16 amino acids. The CDR3 DNA reads TGTGCCAGCAGCAGAAGTCCAGAGGCGTCGGGTTATCGCCAGCATTTT. Its protein product is CASSRSPEASGYRQHF.

This clonotype was found many times. This chain links TRBV5-4 with TRBJ2-3, with D possibly TRBD1 on 5 matching bases. The germline CDR1 and CDR2 sequences are SGHNT and YYREEE (reference sequence). This CDR3 is 16 amino acids long. V dropped 1 base and J dropped 5 bases, with 17 bases sitting between them. The CDR3: CASSLSGPYTGDTQYF. The CDR3 nucleotides read TGTGCCAGCAGCTTGTCAGGGCCCTACACGGGAGATACGCAGTATTTT.

Remarks on this clonotype: An end of the junction differs from the germline gene, which may be a read error. The rearrangement joins TRBV7-2 to TRBJ1-4; D perhaps matches TRBD1 (5 bases). This CDR3 comprises 14 residues. Looked up from germline, CDR1 is SGHTA and CDR2 is FQGNSA. CDR3 bases: TGTGCCAGCAGCTTGTGGACACTTAATGAAACACTGTTTTTT. Protein: CASSLWTLNETLFF.

The rearrangement joins TRBV6-2 or TRBV6-3 to TRBJ2-7; a possible D gene is TRBD2 (6 bases). This CDR3 region has 14 residues. The ends were cut back, 7 bases at V and 7 bases at J, with 20 bases in the middle. Germline-derived CDR1 and CDR2 are MNHEY and SVGEGT. The CDR3 coding sequence is TGTGCCAGCACGAGAGACGGCGGGGCTCGGGAGCAGTACTTC. The encoded protein is CASTRDGGAREQYF.

This chain joins TRBV5-4 and TRBJ2-3; 9 bases align to TRBD2. The V gene's germline CDR1 is SGHNT and CDR2 YYREEE (reference sequence). The junction had 11 bases not matched to a gene; V was cut back by 0 bases and J by 0 bases. The CDR3 is made up of 19 amino acids. The CDR3 nucleotides are TGTGCCAGCAGCTTGGCCGCGAGCAGGAGCGGGGGGAGCACAGATACGCAGTATTTT. It is translated as CASSLAASRSGGSTDTQYF.

Comments on this clonotype: As the CDR3 is not closed by the conserved phenylalanine or tryptophan, this likely results from a read error. No DNA is shown, since the ends of the CDR3 on it are uncertain; the CDR3 is the one TCRdb lists. The chain recombines TRBV11-3 with TRBJ2-1; no DNA check was done on the table's D call, TRBD1. The V gene's germline CDR1 is SGHNT and CDR2 YENEEA. The CDR3 is made up of 10 amino acids, end residues included. The CDR3 spells CASSLRGGGY.

V usage is TRBV5-4 and J usage is TRBJ1-2, with unresolved D. V was cut by 4 bases and J by 6 bases, with 10 bases left in between. The CDR3 sequence is 12 residues long. Germline V gene lookup returns CDR1 SGHNT and CDR2 YYREEE (reference sequence). The DNA for the CDR3 is TGTGCCAGCAGCGGGAAGTGCGATGGCTACACCTTC. It translates to CASSGKCDGYTF.

V usage is TRBV9 and J usage is TRBJ1-1; perhaps TRBD1 as D (6 bases). This CDR3 spans 17 amino acids. Germline CDR1 and CDR2: SGDLS and YYNGEE. Trimming stripped 0 bases from V and 6 bases from J, with 21 bases between. The CDR3, as DNA: TGTGCCAGCAGCGTAGGAGGGGGACGCGGGGTCTACGCTGAAGCTTTCTTT. It yields the protein CASSVGGGRGVYAEAFF.